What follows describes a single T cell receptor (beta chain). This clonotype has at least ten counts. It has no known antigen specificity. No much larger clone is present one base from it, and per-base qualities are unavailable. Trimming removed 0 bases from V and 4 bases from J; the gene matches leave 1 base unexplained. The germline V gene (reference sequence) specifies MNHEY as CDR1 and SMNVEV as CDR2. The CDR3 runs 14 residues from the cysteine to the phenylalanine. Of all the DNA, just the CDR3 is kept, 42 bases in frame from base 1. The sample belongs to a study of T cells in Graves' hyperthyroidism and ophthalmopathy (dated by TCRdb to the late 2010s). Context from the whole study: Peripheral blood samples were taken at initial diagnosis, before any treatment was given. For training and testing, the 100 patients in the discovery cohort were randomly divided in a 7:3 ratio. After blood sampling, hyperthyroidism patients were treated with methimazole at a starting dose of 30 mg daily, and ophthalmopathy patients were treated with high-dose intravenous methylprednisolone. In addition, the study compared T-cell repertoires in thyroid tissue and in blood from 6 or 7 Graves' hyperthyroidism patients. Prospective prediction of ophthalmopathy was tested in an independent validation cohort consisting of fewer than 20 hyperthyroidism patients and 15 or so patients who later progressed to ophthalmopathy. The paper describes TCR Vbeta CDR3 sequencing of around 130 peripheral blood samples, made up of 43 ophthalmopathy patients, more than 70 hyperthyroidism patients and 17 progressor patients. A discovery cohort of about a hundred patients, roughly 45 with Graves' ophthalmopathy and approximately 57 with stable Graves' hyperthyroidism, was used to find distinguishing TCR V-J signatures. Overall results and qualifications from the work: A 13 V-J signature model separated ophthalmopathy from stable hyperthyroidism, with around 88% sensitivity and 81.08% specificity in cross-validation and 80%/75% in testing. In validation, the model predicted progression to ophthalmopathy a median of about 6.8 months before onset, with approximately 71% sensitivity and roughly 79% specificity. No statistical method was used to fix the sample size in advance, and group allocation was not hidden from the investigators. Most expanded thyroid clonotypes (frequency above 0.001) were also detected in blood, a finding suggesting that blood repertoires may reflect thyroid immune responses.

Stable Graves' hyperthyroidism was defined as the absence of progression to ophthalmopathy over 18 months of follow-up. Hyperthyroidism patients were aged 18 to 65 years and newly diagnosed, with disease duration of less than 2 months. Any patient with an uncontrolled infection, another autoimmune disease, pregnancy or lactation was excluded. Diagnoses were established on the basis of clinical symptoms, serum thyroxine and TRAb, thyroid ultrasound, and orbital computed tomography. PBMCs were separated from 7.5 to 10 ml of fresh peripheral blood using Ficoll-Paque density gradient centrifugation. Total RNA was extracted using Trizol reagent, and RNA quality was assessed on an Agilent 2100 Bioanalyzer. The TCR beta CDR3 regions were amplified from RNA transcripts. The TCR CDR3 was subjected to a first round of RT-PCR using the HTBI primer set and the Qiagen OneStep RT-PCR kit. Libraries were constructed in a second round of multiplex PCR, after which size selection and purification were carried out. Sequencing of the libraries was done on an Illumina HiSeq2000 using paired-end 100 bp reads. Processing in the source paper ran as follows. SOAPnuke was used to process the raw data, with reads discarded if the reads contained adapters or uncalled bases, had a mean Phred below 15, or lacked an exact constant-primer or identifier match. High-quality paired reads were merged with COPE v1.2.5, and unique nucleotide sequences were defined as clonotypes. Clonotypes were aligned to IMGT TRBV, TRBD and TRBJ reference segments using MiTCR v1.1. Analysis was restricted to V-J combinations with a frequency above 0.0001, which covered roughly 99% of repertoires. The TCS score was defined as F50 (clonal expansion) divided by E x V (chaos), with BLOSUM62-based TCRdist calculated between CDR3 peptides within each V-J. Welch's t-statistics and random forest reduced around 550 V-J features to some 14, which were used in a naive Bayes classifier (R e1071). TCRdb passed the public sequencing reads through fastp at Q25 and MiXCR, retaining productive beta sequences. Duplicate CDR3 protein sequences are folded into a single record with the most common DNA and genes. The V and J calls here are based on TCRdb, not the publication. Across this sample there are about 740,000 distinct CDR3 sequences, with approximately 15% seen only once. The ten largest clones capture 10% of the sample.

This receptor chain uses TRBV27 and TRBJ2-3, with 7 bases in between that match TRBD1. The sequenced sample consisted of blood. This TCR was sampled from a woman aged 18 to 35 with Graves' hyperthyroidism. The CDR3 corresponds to CASSLSQGADTQYF. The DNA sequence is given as TGTGCCAGCAGTTTATCTCAGGGGGCAGATACGCAGTATTTT.